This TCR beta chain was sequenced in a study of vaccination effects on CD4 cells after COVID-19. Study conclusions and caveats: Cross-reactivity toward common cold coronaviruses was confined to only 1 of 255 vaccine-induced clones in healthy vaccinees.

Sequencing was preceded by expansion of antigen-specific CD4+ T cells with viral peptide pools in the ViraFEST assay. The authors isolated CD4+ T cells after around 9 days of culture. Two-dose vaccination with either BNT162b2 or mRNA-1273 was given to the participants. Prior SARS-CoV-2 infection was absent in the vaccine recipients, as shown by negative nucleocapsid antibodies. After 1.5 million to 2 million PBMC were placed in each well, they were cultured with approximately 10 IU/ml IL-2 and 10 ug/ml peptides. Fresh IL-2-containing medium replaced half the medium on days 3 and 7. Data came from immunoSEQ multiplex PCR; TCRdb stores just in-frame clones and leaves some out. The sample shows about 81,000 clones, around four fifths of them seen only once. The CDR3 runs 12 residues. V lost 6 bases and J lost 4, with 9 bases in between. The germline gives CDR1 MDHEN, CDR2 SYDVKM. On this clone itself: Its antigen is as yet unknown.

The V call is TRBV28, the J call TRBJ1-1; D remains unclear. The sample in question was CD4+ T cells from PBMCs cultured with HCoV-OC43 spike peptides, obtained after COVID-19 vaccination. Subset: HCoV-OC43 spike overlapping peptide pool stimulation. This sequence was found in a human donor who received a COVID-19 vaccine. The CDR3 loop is CASRGVLTEAFF. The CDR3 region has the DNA TGTGCCAGCAGAGGTGTACTCACTGAAGCTTTCTTT.